Listed below are T cell receptor beta chains from one sample, sequenced in a study of spatial heterogeneity in lung cancer. One entry per CDR3 protein, called by TCRdb with MiXCR from the 5' RACE reads. The profile covers roughly 5,000 distinct CDR3 sequences, with approximately 22% appearing a single time and approximately 9.4% taken by the ten largest. Sample: lung tumor tissue, taken at surgery. The receptors originated from a male donor with early-stage non-small cell lung cancer. The CDR3 runs from the conserved cysteine through the conserved F or W. Each record gives: CDR3 DNA, CDR3 protein, V gene, D gene, clone size, J gene. A D gene is named only where the DNA matches it firmly. Not all rows give a size; the values are once, few, many and, for expanded clones, a class.

TGTGCCAGCAGTTCCCCTAGCGTATCGGGGGCCAACGTCCTGACTTTC | CASSSPSVSGANVLTF | TRBV28 | - | - | TRBJ2-6
TGTGCCAGCAGTATTATAGACATCGGTTTGGGAAACACTGAAGCTTTCTTT | CASSIIDIGLGNTEAFF | TRBV5-6 | - | medium-sized | TRBJ1-1
TGTGCCAGCAGTGAATCCGGTGGGTTCTCCTACGAGCAGTACTTC | CASSESGGFSYEQYF | TRBV25-1 | - | medium-sized | TRBJ2-7
TGTGCCAGCAGCCAACGGCAGGGGAACGAGCAGTACTTC | CASSQRQGNEQYF | TRBV3-1 | - | many | TRBJ2-7
TGCGCCAGCAGCCACCGGGACAGGGGATTTAGCGAGCAGTACTTC | CASSHRDRGFSEQYF | TRBV23-1 | TRBD1 | few | TRBJ2-7
TGTGCCAGCAACCGCCCTGGGGGGAGGGTTGAAGCTTTCTTT | CASNRPGGRVEAFF | TRBV28 | - | - | TRBJ1-1
TGCAGTGCCCCCACCATACACGAGCAGTACTTC | CSAPTIHEQYF | TRBV20-1 | - | few | TRBJ2-7
TGTGCCAGCAGCTTGGGGCAGGCCCAAGAGACCCAGTACTTC | CASSLGQAQETQYF | TRBV5-4 | - | - | TRBJ2-5
TGCAGCGTTGTAGGATACAATGAGCAGTTCTTC | CSVVGYNEQFF | TRBV29-1 | - | few | TRBJ2-1
TGTGCCAGCAGTTACCCTCTTTCCGCCGGGGGCGCCCTCCAAGAGACCCAGTACTTC | CASSYPLSAGGALQETQYF | TRBV6-6 | - | - | TRBJ2-5
TGTGCCAGCAGGAGCGGTATCGGTAGCGGACAGCCCCAGCATTTT | CASRSGIGSGQPQHF | TRBV12-3/TRBV12-4 | - | large | TRBJ1-5
TGCGCCAGCAGCTTGAAACTAGCGGGAGGGCCGCGATACGAGCAGTACTTC | CASSLKLAGGPRYEQYF | TRBV5-1 | TRBD2 | large | TRBJ2-7
TGCGGAGCCGGAGGGGCTGGAAACACCATATATTTT | CGAGGAGNTIYF | TRBV29-1 | - | medium-sized | TRBJ1-3
TGTGCCAGCACCCTAATAACGGGGGGCAACTATGGCTACACCTTC | CASTLITGGNYGYTF | TRBV12-3/TRBV12-4 | - | many | TRBJ1-2
TGTGCCAGCAGCACTCTGGACAGGATCCGCGGCTACACCTTC | CASSTLDRIRGYTF | TRBV28 | TRBD1 | few | TRBJ1-2
TGCAGTGCTGGGGTTGGGGTCAACTATGGCTACACCTTC | CSAGVGVNYGYTF | TRBV20-1 | - | medium-sized | TRBJ1-2
TGTGCCAGCAGTCGGCTCTACGAGCAGTACTTC | CASSRLYEQYF | TRBV6-9 | - | - | TRBJ2-7
TGTGCCAGTAGTATTGTAGCGGTCCCGACTAGCACAGATACGCAGTATTTT | CASSIVAVPTSTDTQYF | TRBV19 | - | - | TRBJ2-3
TGTGCCAGCACCCAGGGATCCGAGCAGTACTTC | CASTQGSEQYF | TRBV6-5 | - | medium-sized | TRBJ2-7
TGCAGTGCTAGAGATCTAAGGGACCCCTCCTACGAGCAGTACTTC | CSARDLRDPSYEQYF | TRBV20-1 | - | medium-sized | TRBJ2-7
TGTGCCAGCAGTGTTTCTACAGGGGATATAGCCAAAAACATTCAGTACTTC | CASSVSTGDIAKNIQYF | TRBV12-3/TRBV12-4 | TRBD1 | few | TRBJ2-4
TGCAGTGCTAGAGAAGGTAGAACTAATGAAAAACTGTTTTTT | CSAREGRTNEKLFF | TRBV20-1 | - | few | TRBJ1-4
TGTGCCAGCAAGCCGACAGGGGGGGATGAAAAACTGTTTTTT | CASKPTGGDEKLFF | TRBV6-5 | TRBD1 | medium-sized | TRBJ1-4
TGTGCCAGCAGCTTAGCGCACAGGGGAGTCCAAACAGATACGCAGTATTTT | CASSLAHRGVQTDTQYF | TRBV7-6 | TRBD1 | - | TRBJ2-3
TGTGCCAGCAGCCGGGAGATGGAGTATGGCTACACCTTC | CASSREMEYGYTF | TRBV12-3/TRBV12-4 | - | - | TRBJ1-2
TGTGCCAGCAGTCCCGGGACACTTAATGAAAAACTGTTTTTT | CASSPGTLNEKLFF | TRBV12-3/TRBV12-4 | - | many | TRBJ1-4
TGTGCCAGCAGCACGACTGGCAGGGAAAAACTGTTTTTT | CASSTTGREKLFF | TRBV2 | - | few | TRBJ1-4
TGTGCCAGCAGCTTGGGGGCGCTAGCGGGAGGGACAGATACGCAGTATTTT | CASSLGALAGGTDTQYF | TRBV5-4 | TRBD2 | few | TRBJ2-3
TGCAGTGCTAGACCAGGGACAGGGAGCACCGGGGAGCTGTTTTTT | CSARPGTGSTGELFF | TRBV20-1 | TRBD1 | - | TRBJ2-2
TGTGCCAGCAGCTTAAGAGATTATGGCTACACCTTC | CASSLRDYGYTF | TRBV7-2 | - | - | TRBJ1-2
TGCGCCAGCAGCTTGGCACCTAGTCCGATACCCTACAATGAGCAGTTCTTC | CASSLAPSPIPYNEQFF | TRBV5-1 | - | medium-sized | TRBJ2-1
TGTGCCAGCAGCTTCCAAGCGGGACACTACGAGCAGTACTTC | CASSFQAGHYEQYF | TRBV28 | - | few | TRBJ2-7
TGTGCCACCAGTGCGGGCGGCCCGCGAACCCAGTACTTC | CATSAGGPRTQYF | TRBV24-1 | - | - | TRBJ2-5
TGTGCCAGCCTTCAGAGGGCTGGGTTTGGCTACACCTTC | CASLQRAGFGYTF | TRBV28 | - | - | TRBJ1-2
TGTGCCAGCAGCTTAGGGGGGACAGGAGCAAGCACAGATACGCAGTATTTT | CASSLGGTGASTDTQYF | TRBV11-3 | TRBD1 | few | TRBJ2-3
TGTGCCAGCTCCCCGGGACAGGTGTACATGAAGACCCAGTACTTC | CASSPGQVYMKTQYF | TRBV18 | TRBD1 | medium-sized | TRBJ2-5
TGCAGTGTGACAGGGTACGGGGCCAACGTCCTGACTTTC | CSVTGYGANVLTF | TRBV20-1 | TRBD1 | - | TRBJ2-6
TGTGCCAGCCTCCCGTTCGGCCTTAATGAAAAACTGTTTTTT | CASLPFGLNEKLFF | TRBV6-1 | - | - | TRBJ1-4
TGTGCCAGCCTCCGGGTCGGCTCTGGGGCCAACGTCCTGACTTTC | CASLRVGSGANVLTF | TRBV6-9 | - | few | TRBJ2-6
TGCAGCGTTGTGCTGGGGGCAGGGGAGACCCAGTACTTC | CSVVLGAGETQYF | TRBV29-1 | - | medium-sized | TRBJ2-5
TGCGCCAGCAGCTTCAAAACCGGGGACAGCTACAATGAGCAGTTCTTC | CASSFKTGDSYNEQFF | TRBV5-1 | TRBD1 | many | TRBJ2-1
TGTGCCAGCTCAGGTGGGTCCTACGAGCAGTACTTC | CASSGGSYEQYF | TRBV18 | - | - | TRBJ2-7
TGCGCCAGCCACCCCCTGACAGGGGCGGACACTGAAGCTTTCTTT | CASHPLTGADTEAFF | TRBV23-1 | TRBD1 | medium-sized | TRBJ1-1
TGTGCCAGCGGGCAGGGGGAAGATCAGTACTTC | CASGQGEDQYF | TRBV9 | TRBD1 | medium-sized | TRBJ2-7
TGTGCCAGCAGAAAAGGAGGACTAGCGGGGCGGGAGACCCAGTACTTC | CASRKGGLAGRETQYF | TRBV6-5 | TRBD2 | few | TRBJ2-5
TGTGCCATCAACACGGGCCTCACAGATACGCAGTATTTT | CAINTGLTDTQYF | TRBV10-3 | - | - | TRBJ2-3
TGTGCCAGCAGTTTTGTGGACACTGAAGCTTTCTTT | CASSFVDTEAFF | TRBV12-3/TRBV12-4 | - | many | TRBJ1-1
TGTGCCAGCAGCAAGGACAGGGCGGGGGGCAATCAGCCCCAGCATTTT | CASSKDRAGGNQPQHF | TRBV5-5 | TRBD1 | many | TRBJ1-5
TGTGCCAGCAGTTCACGGGACGCCGCTAGCACAGATACGCAGTATTTT | CASSSRDAASTDTQYF | TRBV28 | - | few | TRBJ2-3
TGTGCCAGCAGCTTTCCTCCGGGACAGGGGGGCTCCTACGAGCAGTACTTC | CASSFPPGQGGSYEQYF | TRBV7-9 | TRBD1 | medium-sized | TRBJ2-7
TGTGCCTGGAGTAAGGAAAGCACAGATACGCAGTATTTT | CAWSKESTDTQYF | TRBV30 | - | - | TRBJ2-3
TGTGCCACCAGCGGACAGGGGGCCCAGAACACTGAAGCTTTCTTT | CATSGQGAQNTEAFF | TRBV24-1 | TRBD1 | - | TRBJ1-1